Given below is one T cell receptor beta chain in context. The timepoints at which blood was sampled were baseline, cycle 4 day 1, and cycle 7 day 1. This entry is derived from a study of OX40 agonist ivuxolimab in advanced cancers. Whole-study context: Ivuxolimab, an antibody acting as an agonist of OX40 (CD134), was used to treat patients. Partial responses were achieved by three patients: one hepatocellular carcinoma, two cutaneous melanoma.

The V end lost 2 bases, the J end lost 5 bases, and 4 bases lay between the germline ends. Germline CDR1 and CDR2: MNHEY and SMNVEV (reference sequence). The CDR3 length is 11 residues. Data came from immunoSEQ multiplex PCR; TCRdb stores just in-frame clones and leaves some out. The sample consists of roughly 45,000 clones, nearly 95% of them appearing once. The TCR originated in an adult with an advanced solid tumor such as melanoma, head and neck, liver or kidney cancer. Sequences were derived from CD4+ or CD8+ T cells sorted from blood, sampled in a trial of the OX40 agonist ivuxolimab. The rearrangement joins TRBV27 to TRBJ2-7; D not resolved. CDR3 sequence: CASSLRNEQYF. The CDR3 nucleotides read TGTGCCAGCAGTTTACGGAACGAGCAGTACTTC.